This T cell receptor (beta chain) comes out of a study of beta chain features in type 1 diabetes. For the study at large: Roughly 98 million sorted cells were examined across all samples.

The study's findings and limits: For patients and controls alike, PCR might favor shorter templates to the same degree. Compared with healthy donors, patients appeared to share more similar naive, central memory and regulatory TCRB repertoires. TCRB CDR3s were moderately but significantly shorter in Type 1 diabetes patients in all four CD4+ subsets.

Note on this clone: As yet, its antigen is unknown.

The entirety of the isolated RNA underwent reverse transcription, so expressed TCRB transcripts were sequenced. Sequenced naive, central memory and regulatory T cell samples produced an average of roughly 3.9 million reads. Assay: immunoSEQ multiplex PCR; the TCRdb copy retains only in-frame clones and omits some. The sample has under 350,000 clones; roughly 25% are singletons. Germline V gene sequence: CDR1 MNHNY, CDR2 SVGAGI (reference sequence). V shed 6 bases, J shed 2 bases, and the junction held 4 bases outside the gene matches. The CDR3 contains 15 residues. Sequencing used naive CD4+ T cells from blood. The chain joins TRBV6-6 to TRBJ1-2, with 12 bases matching TRBD1. This clonotype originated in a woman aged 25 to 45 with type 1 diabetes. Written as DNA, the CDR3 is TGTGCCAGCAGGATAGGGACAGGGGGCAACTATGGCTACACCTTC. Its translation is CASRIGTGGNYGYTF.